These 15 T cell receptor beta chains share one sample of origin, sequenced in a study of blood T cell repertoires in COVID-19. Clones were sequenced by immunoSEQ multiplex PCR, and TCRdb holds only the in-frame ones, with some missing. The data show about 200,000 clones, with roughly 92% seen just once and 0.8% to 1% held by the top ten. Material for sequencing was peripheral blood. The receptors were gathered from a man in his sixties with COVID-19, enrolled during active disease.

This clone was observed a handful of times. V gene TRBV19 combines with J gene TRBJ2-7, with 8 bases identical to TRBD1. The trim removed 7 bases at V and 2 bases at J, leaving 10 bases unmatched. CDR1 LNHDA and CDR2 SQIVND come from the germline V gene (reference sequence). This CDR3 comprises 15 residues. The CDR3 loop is CASNRGGQGTYEQYF. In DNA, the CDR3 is TGTGCCAGTAACCGTGGAGGACAGGGTACCTACGAGCAGTACTTC.

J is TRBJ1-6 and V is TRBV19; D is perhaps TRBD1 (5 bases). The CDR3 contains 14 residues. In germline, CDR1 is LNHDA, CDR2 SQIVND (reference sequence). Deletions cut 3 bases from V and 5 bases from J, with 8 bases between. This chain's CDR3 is CASSMVGDNSPLHF. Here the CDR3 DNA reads TGTGCCAGTAGTATGGTAGGGGATAATTCACCCCTCCACTTT.

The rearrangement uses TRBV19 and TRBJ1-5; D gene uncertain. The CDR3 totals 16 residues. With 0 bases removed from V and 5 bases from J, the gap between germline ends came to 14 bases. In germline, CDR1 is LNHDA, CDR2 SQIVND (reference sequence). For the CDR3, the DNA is TGTGCCAGTAGTATAGATCCCGGGGAGGCCCATCAGCCCCAGCATTTT. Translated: CASSIDPGEAHQPQHF.

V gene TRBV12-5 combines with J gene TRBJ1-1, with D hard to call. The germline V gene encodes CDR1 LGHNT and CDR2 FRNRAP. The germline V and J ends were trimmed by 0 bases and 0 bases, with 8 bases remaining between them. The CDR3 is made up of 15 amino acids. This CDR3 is CASGLVNRLNTEAFF. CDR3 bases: TGTGCTAGTGGTTTGGTAAACAGATTGAACACTGAAGCTTTCTTT.

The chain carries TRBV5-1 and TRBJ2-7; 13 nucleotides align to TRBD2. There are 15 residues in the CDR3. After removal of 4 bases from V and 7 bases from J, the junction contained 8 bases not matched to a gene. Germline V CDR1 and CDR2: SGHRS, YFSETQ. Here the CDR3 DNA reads TGCGCCAGCAGCCCCGGACTAGCGGGAGTGAATGAGCAGTACTTC. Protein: CASSPGLAGVNEQYF.

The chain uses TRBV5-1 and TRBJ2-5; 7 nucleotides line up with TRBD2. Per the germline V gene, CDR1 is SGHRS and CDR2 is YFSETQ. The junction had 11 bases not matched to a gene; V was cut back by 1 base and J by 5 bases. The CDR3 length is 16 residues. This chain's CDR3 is CASSLSSDVGGETQYF. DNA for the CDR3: TGCGCCAGCAGCTTGTCTTCGGACGTGGGAGGGGAGACCCAGTACTTC.

The chain's CDR3 is CASSPAPLAGIYEQYF. In DNA form, the CDR3 reads TGTGCCAGCAGCCCCGCGCCTCTAGCGGGGATCTACGAGCAGTACTTC. The chain links TRBV7-9 to TRBJ2-7; 9 bases align to TRBD2. V trimming: 5 bases; J trimming: 3 bases; junction bases outside the gene matches: 11. From germline, CDR1 is SEHNR and CDR2 FQNEAQ (reference sequence). The CDR3 loop spans 16 amino acids.

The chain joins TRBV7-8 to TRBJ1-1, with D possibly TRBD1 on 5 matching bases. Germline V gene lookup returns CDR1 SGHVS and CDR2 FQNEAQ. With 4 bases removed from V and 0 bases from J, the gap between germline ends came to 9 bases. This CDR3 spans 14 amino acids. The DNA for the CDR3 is TGTGCCAGCAGCTCGACAGAAGTGAACACTGAAGCTTTCTTT. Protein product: CASSSTEVNTEAFF.

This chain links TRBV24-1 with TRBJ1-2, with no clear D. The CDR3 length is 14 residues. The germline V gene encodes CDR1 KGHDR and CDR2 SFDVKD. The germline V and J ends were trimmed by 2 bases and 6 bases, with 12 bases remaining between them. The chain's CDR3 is CATSDSRRRDGYTF. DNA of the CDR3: TGTGCCACCAGTGATTCTCGCCGGAGAGATGGCTACACCTTC.

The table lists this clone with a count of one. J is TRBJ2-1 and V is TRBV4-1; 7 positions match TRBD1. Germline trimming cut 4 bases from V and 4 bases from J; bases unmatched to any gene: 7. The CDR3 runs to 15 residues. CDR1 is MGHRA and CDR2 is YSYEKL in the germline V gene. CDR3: CASSPGQNSYNEQFF. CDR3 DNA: TGCGCCAGCAGCCCGGGACAGAACTCATACAATGAGCAGTTCTTC.

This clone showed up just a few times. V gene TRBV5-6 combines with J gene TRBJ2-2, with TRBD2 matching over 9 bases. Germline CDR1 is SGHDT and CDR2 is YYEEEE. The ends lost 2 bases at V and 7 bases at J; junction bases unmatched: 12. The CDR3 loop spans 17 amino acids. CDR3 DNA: TGTGCCAGCAGCTTTACTGCGAGCGGGAGGTTGGACGGGGAGCTGTTTTTT. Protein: CASSFTASGRLDGELFF.

The CDR3 DNA reads TGTGCCAGCAGTCCGGGGGGCCCGATATACAATGAGCAGTTCTTC. This encodes CASSPGGPIYNEQFF. The chain carries TRBV2 and TRBJ2-1; a weak D match, TRBD2 (7 bases). The germline CDR1 and CDR2 sequences are SNHLY and FYNNEI. Trimming stripped 5 bases from V and 4 bases from J, with 15 bases between. The CDR3 has 15 amino acids.

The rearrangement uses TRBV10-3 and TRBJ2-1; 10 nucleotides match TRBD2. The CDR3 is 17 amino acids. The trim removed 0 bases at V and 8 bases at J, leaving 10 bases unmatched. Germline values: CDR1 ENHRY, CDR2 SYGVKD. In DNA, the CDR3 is TGTGCCATCAGTGAGTCAGGGCTAGCGGGAGTTAGGGATGAGCAGTTCTTC. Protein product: CAISESGLAGVRDEQFF.

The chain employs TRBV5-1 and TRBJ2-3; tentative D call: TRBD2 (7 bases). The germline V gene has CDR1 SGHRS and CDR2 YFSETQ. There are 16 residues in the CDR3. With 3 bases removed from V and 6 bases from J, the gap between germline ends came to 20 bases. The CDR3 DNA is TGCGCCAGCAGCTCTTCCTTGGCGGGGGCTCCGGATACGCAGTATTTT. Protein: CASSSSLAGAPDTQYF. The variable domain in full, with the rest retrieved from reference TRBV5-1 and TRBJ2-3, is KAGVTQTPRYLIKTRGQQVTLSCSPISGHRSVSWYQQTPGQGLQFLFEYFSETQRNKGNFPGRFSGRQFSNSRSEMNVSTLELGDSALYLCASSSSLAGAPDTQYFGPGTRLTVL.

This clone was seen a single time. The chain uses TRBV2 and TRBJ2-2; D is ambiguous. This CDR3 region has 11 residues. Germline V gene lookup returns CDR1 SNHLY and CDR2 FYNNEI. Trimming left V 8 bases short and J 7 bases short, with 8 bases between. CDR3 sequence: CASRLGGELFF. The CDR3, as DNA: TGTGCCAGCCGACTCGGCGGGGAGCTGTTTTTT.